This T cell receptor (beta chain) was retrieved from a study of OX40 agonist ivuxolimab in advanced cancers. As for the study in general: An anti-OX40 (CD134) antibody with agonistic activity, ivuxolimab, was administered to patients. The study gave patients intravenous ivuxolimab at 0.01 to 10 mg/kg every 2 weeks. Study findings and constraints: Among expanded peripheral T cells, antigen specificity went undetermined.

The CDR3 sequence is 13 residues long. The V end was cut by 0 bases, the J end by 5 bases, with 5 bases between. Germline V gene sequence: CDR1 MGHRA, CDR2 YSYEKL. The timepoints at which blood was sampled were baseline, cycle 4 day 1, and cycle 7 day 1. Measured with immunoSEQ multiplex PCR; TCRdb has only the in-frame clones, and not every one. The sample carries around 69,000 clones, over 75% recorded once. A word on this clone: Antigen specificity is unknown.

This chain uses TRBV4-1 with TRBJ1-5; D not resolved. The sequences come from CD4+ or CD8+ T cells sorted from blood, collected in a trial of the OX40 agonist ivuxolimab. This TCR was sampled from an adult with an advanced solid tumor such as melanoma, head and neck, liver or kidney cancer. The CDR3: CASSQERDQPQHF. CDR3 in DNA: TGCGCCAGCAGCCAAGAAAGAGATCAGCCCCAGCATTTT.